This T cell receptor beta chain was obtained from a study of blood T cell repertoires in COVID-19. About the study: Both acute and convalescent COVID-19 samples were obtained from the United States, Italy and Spain.

The CDR3 is made up of 14 amino acids. The germline V gene has CDR1 SGHNT and CDR2 YYREEE (reference sequence). Trimming pared 4 bases from V and 2 bases from J, leaving 13 bases between. Assay used: immunoSEQ multiplex PCR; TCRdb lists only in-frame clones, some missing. The table includes roughly 360,000 clones, more than 65% detected once. This clone has a single count. V usage is TRBV5-4 and J usage is TRBJ2-7; no clear D. This TCR was recovered from a human donor with acute or convalescent COVID-19. The donor label of this sample is uncertain. The sample comprised peripheral blood. The CDR3 region has the DNA TGTGCCAGCAGCCCCTCTACCTCTACCTACGAGCAGTACTTC. Translated: CASSPSTSTYEQYF.